A selection of T cell receptor beta chains follows, all from one sample in a study of early T cells in non-severe SARS-CoV-2 infection. TCRdb reprocessed the 5' RACE reads via MiXCR and lists one record per CDR3 protein. The data hold tens of thousands of distinct CDR3 sequences, with roughly a tenth observed a single time. Sample: whole blood, taken at baseline. These receptors were collected from an adult who was a healthcare worker with PCR-confirmed SARS-CoV-2 infection or an uninfected control (not recorded which). Each CDR3 is given with its conserved first and last residue. D genes are given only for firm matches. Size values are once, few and many counts, or a class for expanded clones, and some rows have none.

D: .
size: .
V: TRBV3-1
J: TRBJ2-7
CDR3: CASSRDRNSYEQYF
DNA: TGTGCCAGCAGCCGGGACCGAAACTCCTACGAGCAGTACTTC

D: .
size: many
V: TRBV2
J: TRBJ1-6
CDR3: CASSGHLNRAPASPLHF
DNA: TGTGCCAGCAGTGGCCACCTAAACAGGGCGCCAGCATCACCCCTCCACTTT

D: .
size: few
V: TRBV5-4
J: TRBJ2-3
CDR3: CASSLPSSTDTQYF
DNA: TGTGCCAGCAGCTTGCCCTCTAGCACAGATACGCAGTATTTT

D: TRBD2
size: many
V: TRBV7-2
J: TRBJ2-7
CDR3: CASSLASGGNYEQYF
DNA: TGTGCCAGCAGCTTGGCTAGCGGGGGGAACTACGAGCAGTACTTC

D: TRBD1
size: many
V: TRBV5-5
J: TRBJ2-3
CDR3: CASSAGTGWEDTQYF
DNA: TGTGCCAGCAGCGCCGGGACAGGCTGGGAAGATACGCAGTATTTT

D: .
size: .
V: TRBV7-2
J: TRBJ2-1
CDR3: CASSFQRDEQFF
DNA: TGTGCCAGCAGCTTCCAGAGAGATGAGCAGTTCTTC

D: .
size: many
V: TRBV24-1
J: TRBJ2-2
CDR3: CATSDLTGNTGELFF
DNA: TGTGCCACCAGTGATTTAACGGGGAACACCGGGGAGCTGTTTTTT

D: .
size: .
V: TRBV30
J: TRBJ1-6
CDR3: CAWSGQDGSPLHF
DNA: TGTGCCTGGAGTGGCCAAGACGGTTCACCCCTCCATTTT

D: TRBD2
size: .
V: TRBV20-1
J: TRBJ2-5
CDR3: CSAKRLAVYQETQYF
DNA: TGCAGTGCAAAGCGACTAGCGGTGTACCAAGAGACCCAGTACTTC

D: TRBD1
size: few
V: TRBV7-2
J: TRBJ1-6
CDR3: CASSLGQGPSPLHF
DNA: TGTGCCAGCAGCTTAGGACAGGGGCCTTCACCCCTCCACTTT

D: .
size: .
V: TRBV7-2
J: TRBJ1-2
CDR3: CASSFPPLVDGYTF
DNA: TGTGCCAGCAGCTTTCCCCCGTTGGTGGATGGCTACACCTTC

D: TRBD1
size: many
V: TRBV29-1
J: TRBJ2-7
CDR3: CSVGTGAYEQYF
DNA: TGCAGCGTCGGGACAGGGGCCTACGAGCAGTACTTC

D: .
size: .
V: TRBV10-1
J: TRBJ2-2
CDR3: CARDSQPPTPGSCFF
DNA: .

D: TRBD1
size: few
V: TRBV9
J: TRBJ2-5
CDR3: CASSRLGQGEAQYF
DNA: TGTGCCAGCAGCAGACTCGGACAGGGTGAGGCCCAGTACTTC

D: .
size: many
V: TRBV5-1
J: TRBJ2-7
CDR3: CASSLEVQPQYF
DNA: TGCGCCAGCAGCTTGGAGGTGCAGCCTCAGTACTTC

D: .
size: many
V: TRBV5-5
J: TRBJ2-3
CDR3: CASSSRDSRDTQYF
DNA: TGTGCCAGCAGCTCGCGGGACTCCCGGGATACGCAGTATTTT

D: .
size: .
V: TRBV6-1
J: TRBJ2-2
CDR3: CASSERGAGTGELFF
DNA: TGTGCCAGCAGTGAGAGGGGGGCCGGCACCGGGGAGCTGTTTTTT

D: .
size: many
V: TRBV18
J: TRBJ1-1
CDR3: CASSPAVSGTEAFF
DNA: TGTGCCAGCTCACCCGCCGTGTCAGGGACTGAAGCTTTCTTT